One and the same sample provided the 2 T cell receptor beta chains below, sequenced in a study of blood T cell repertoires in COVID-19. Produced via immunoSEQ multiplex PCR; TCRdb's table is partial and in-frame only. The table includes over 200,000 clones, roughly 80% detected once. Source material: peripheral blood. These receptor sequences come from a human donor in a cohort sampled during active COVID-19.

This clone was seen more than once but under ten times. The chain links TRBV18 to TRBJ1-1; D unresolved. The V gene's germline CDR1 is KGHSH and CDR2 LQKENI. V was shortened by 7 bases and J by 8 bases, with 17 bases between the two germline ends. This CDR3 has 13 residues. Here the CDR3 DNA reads TGTGCCAGCTTTGCCGACATCCGCGGGGAAGCTTTCTTT. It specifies CASFADIRGEAFF. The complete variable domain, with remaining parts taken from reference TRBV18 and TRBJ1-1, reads NAGVMQNPRHLVRRRGQEARLRCSPMKGHSHVYWYRQLPEEGLKFMVYLQKENIIDESGMPKERFSAEFPKEGPSILRIQQVVRGDSAAYFCASFADIRGEAFFGQGTRLTVV.

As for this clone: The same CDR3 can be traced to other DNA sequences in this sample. CDR3 DNA sequence: TGTGCCAGCAGCTTAGCGGGAGGGCCATCCTACGAGCAGTACTTC. Amino acids: CASSLAGGPSYEQYF. The V and J genes are TRBV5-4 and TRBJ2-7, with 10 bases matching TRBD2. Germline values: CDR1 SGHNT, CDR2 YYREEE (reference sequence). The J segment lost 1 base and the V segment lost 2 bases, leaving 3 bases of the junction unmatched. The CDR3 sequence is 15 residues long.